Here is one T cell receptor (beta chain) with its context. What it binds is not known. Germline CDR1 reads SGHTA; CDR2 reads FQGNSA. Trimming took off 0 bases at V and 3 bases at J, with 8 bases between the two ends. This CDR3 contains 14 residues. TCRdb's copy holds only in-frame clones and misses some; the assay was immunoSEQ multiplex PCR. The data show about 60,000 clones, around 80% seen once. These data come from a study of a mutant IDH1 vaccine in newly diagnosed glioma. Study-wide background: Vaccination followed radiotherapy alone by 4-6 weeks, or accompanied temozolomide cycles. Former treatment meant radiotherapy, temozolomide, or both; the majority had gotten both.

As for time point: week 11, during vaccination. Each dose delivered 300 ug of mutant IDH1 20-mer peptide subcutaneously with imiquimod. Sequenced material: PBMCs, taken from a glioma patient whose treatment included an IDH1 peptide vaccine. The rearrangement uses TRBV7-2 and TRBJ1-2; TRBD1 is a possible D gene (5 bases). The sequence came from a young man with glioma. The CDR3 DNA follows: TGTGCCAGCAGCTTAGCAGGGGATGACTATGGCTACACCTTC. Protein: CASSLAGDDYGYTF. The whole variable domain, remainder taken from reference TRBV7-2 and TRBJ1-2, is GAGVSQSPSNKVTEKGKDVELRCDPISGHTALYWYRQSLGQGLEFLIYFQGNSAPDKSGLPSDRFSAERTGGSVSTLTIQRTQQEDSAVYLCASSLAGDDYGYTFGSGTRLTVV.